This paragraph covers one TCR beta chain sequence. Antigen specificity is unknown. Other DNA sequences in the same sample also yield this CDR3. This sample is drawn from a study of cytomegalovirus exposure and HLA in healthy donors. Each of the donors was a healthy bone marrow donor. Study-level findings and limits: An observed cluster of highly shared sequence variants was recorded as a likely sequencing artifact. In a later analysis, productive TCRs from donors in an Asian-associated ancestry cluster reportedly carried fewer N-insertions than the cohort mean. Across donors, sequencing depth was assumed by presence/absence analyses to be roughly uniform.

Use of 60 Vbeta and 13 Jbeta primers characterized the PCR. Generated by immunoSEQ multiplex PCR, the TCRdb table keeps only in-frame clones and is missing some. Of nearly 200,000 clones in the sample, roughly 80% were seen once. This CDR3 is 15 amino acids long. After removal of 2 bases from V and 0 bases from J, the junction contained 3 bases not matched to a gene. Germline CDR1 and CDR2: MNHEY and SVGAGI. The sequenced sample consisted of PBMCs. V gene TRBV6-5 combines with J gene TRBJ1-1, with 7 bases identical to TRBD1. This clonotype was sampled from a woman in her thirties in good health and CMV-seropositive. The DNA for the CDR3 is TGTGCCAGCAGTTACCTAGGACAGGTGAACACTGAAGCTTTCTTT. As protein: CASSYLGQVNTEAFF.